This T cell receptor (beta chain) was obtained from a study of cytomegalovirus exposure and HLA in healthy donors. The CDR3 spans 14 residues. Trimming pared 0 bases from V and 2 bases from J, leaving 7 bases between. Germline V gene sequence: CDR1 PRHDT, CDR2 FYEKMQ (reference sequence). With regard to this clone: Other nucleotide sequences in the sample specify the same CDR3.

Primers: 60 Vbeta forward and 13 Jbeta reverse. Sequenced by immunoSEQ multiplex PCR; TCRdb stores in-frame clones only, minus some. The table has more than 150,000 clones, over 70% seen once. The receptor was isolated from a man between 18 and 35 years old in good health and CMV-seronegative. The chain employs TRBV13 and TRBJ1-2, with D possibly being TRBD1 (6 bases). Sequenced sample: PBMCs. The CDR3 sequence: CASSLGTGNYGYTF. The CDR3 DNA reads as TGTGCCAGCAGCTTAGGGACAGGAAACTATGGCTACACCTTC.